This is a list of T cell receptor beta chains from one sample in a study of cytomegalovirus exposure and HLA in healthy donors. Profiling relied on immunoSEQ multiplex PCR, and the TCRdb table lists in-frame clones only, not all of them. The sample holds about 110,000 clones, almost 90% seen once. Material: PBMCs. Every receptor here comes from a woman between 18 and 29 years old in good health and CMV-seronegative. The CDR3 runs from the conserved cysteine through the conserved F or W. Fields, in order: J gene, clone size, V gene, D gene, CDR3 DNA, CDR3 protein. The D gene is left open where the match is weak. The size field is filled for only some rows; it gives once, few, many or a size class.

J gene: TRBJ1-1
clone size: .
V gene: TRBV5-3
D gene: .
CDR3 DNA: TGTGCCAGAAGCCAAGGCGGGGGGCGGAGCACTGAAGCTTTCTTT
CDR3 protein: CARSQGGGRSTEAFF

J gene: TRBJ2-7
clone size: .
V gene: TRBV6-1
D gene: TRBD1
CDR3 DNA: TGTGCCAGCAGTGAAGAAGGGGGCGGACGCTACGAGCAGTACTTC
CDR3 protein: CASSEEGGGRYEQYF

J gene: TRBJ1-2
clone size: .
V gene: TRBV29-1
D gene: TRBD1
CDR3 DNA: TGCAGCGTTGGGCCCGGACAGGGGATCTATGGCTACACCTTC
CDR3 protein: CSVGPGQGIYGYTF

J gene: TRBJ1-1
clone size: .
V gene: TRBV9
D gene: .
CDR3 DNA: TGTGCCAGCAGCGTATTAACGGGAAACACTGAAGCTTTCTTT
CDR3 protein: CASSVLTGNTEAFF

J gene: TRBJ1-5
clone size: few
V gene: TRBV6-1
D gene: .
CDR3 DNA: TGTGCCAGCAGTGATGGAGGCCAGCCCCAGCATTTT
CDR3 protein: CASSDGGQPQHF

J gene: TRBJ1-1
clone size: .
V gene: TRBV7-9
D gene: .
CDR3 DNA: TGTGCCAGCAGCATCGACAGTGAAGCTTTCTTT
CDR3 protein: CASSIDSEAFF

J gene: TRBJ2-7
clone size: .
V gene: TRBV28
D gene: TRBD1
CDR3 DNA: TGTGCCAGCAGTTTGAGCGGGGACAGGGTGTCCTACGAGCAGTACTTC
CDR3 protein: CASSLSGDRVSYEQYF

J gene: TRBJ1-5
clone size: .
V gene: TRBV27
D gene: .
CDR3 DNA: TGTGCCAGCAGCAGTTGGGGGGATCGTAGCAATCAGCCCCAGCATTTT
CDR3 protein: CASSSWGDRSNQPQHF

J gene: TRBJ1-1
clone size: .
V gene: TRBV18
D gene: TRBD1
CDR3 DNA: TGTGCCAGCTCACAGATTTCCGGGACAGTAAACCCCTACACTGAAGCTTTCTTT
CDR3 protein: CASSQISGTVNPYTEAFF

J gene: TRBJ2-7
clone size: few
V gene: TRBV29-1
D gene: TRBD1
CDR3 DNA: TGCAGCGTTGAGATCGGGACAGGACCTTACGAGCAGTACTTC
CDR3 protein: CSVEIGTGPYEQYF

J gene: TRBJ1-1
clone size: .
V gene: TRBV7-3
D gene: TRBD1
CDR3 DNA: TGTGCCAGCAGCCCTTCAGGGGGCGGGAACACTGAAGCTTTCTTT
CDR3 protein: CASSPSGGGNTEAFF

J gene: TRBJ2-7
clone size: once
V gene: TRBV27
D gene: TRBD2
CDR3 DNA: TGTGCCAGCAGTTTACGTAGACTAGCGGGGGGGCCGGCGGGGGAGCAGTACTTC
CDR3 protein: CASSLRRLAGGPAGEQYF

J gene: TRBJ1-5
clone size: once
V gene: TRBV28
D gene: .
CDR3 DNA: TGTGCCAGCACTCCCTGGGGCCAGCCCCAGCATTTT
CDR3 protein: CASTPWGQPQHF

J gene: TRBJ1-4
clone size: .
V gene: TRBV30
D gene: .
CDR3 DNA: TGTGCCTGGAGTACGACTTCGGGGGAAAAACTGTTTTTT
CDR3 protein: CAWSTTSGEKLFF

J gene: TRBJ1-2
clone size: .
V gene: TRBV25-1
D gene: .
CDR3 DNA: TGTGCCAGCAGTGAAAATAAGCGGGGCAACTATGGCTACACCTTC
CDR3 protein: CASSENKRGNYGYTF

J gene: TRBJ2-1
clone size: .
V gene: TRBV6-5
D gene: .
CDR3 DNA: TGTGCCAGCAGTTACGCCGGAGGATTGGGTTACAATGAGCAGTTCTTC
CDR3 protein: CASSYAGGLGYNEQFF

J gene: TRBJ1-4
clone size: once
V gene: TRBV9
D gene: .
CDR3 DNA: TGTGCCAGCAGCCCGCGGTGGGGGGAGCAGGATGAAAAACTGTTTTTT
CDR3 protein: CASSPRWGEQDEKLFF

J gene: TRBJ1-2
clone size: few
V gene: TRBV25-1
D gene: .
CDR3 DNA: TGTGCCAGCAGTGCAGGGTTTGGCTACACCTTC
CDR3 protein: CASSAGFGYTF

J gene: TRBJ2-1
clone size: few
V gene: TRBV30
D gene: TRBD2
CDR3 DNA: TGTGCCTCGTCGACTAGCGGTTTAAGCTCCTACAATGAGCAGTTCTTC
CDR3 protein: CASSTSGLSSYNEQFF

J gene: TRBJ2-7
clone size: .
V gene: TRBV28
D gene: TRBD1
CDR3 DNA: TGTGCCAGCAGCGTCGGACAGGCTTACCTCTACGAGCAGTACTTC
CDR3 protein: CASSVGQAYLYEQYF

J gene: TRBJ2-7
clone size: .
V gene: TRBV7-3
D gene: TRBD1
CDR3 DNA: TGTGCCAGCAGCTTAGTCGGGACAGGGGGATACGAGCAGTACTTC
CDR3 protein: CASSLVGTGGYEQYF

J gene: TRBJ1-2
clone size: .
V gene: TRBV6-5
D gene: .
CDR3 DNA: TGTGCCAGCATTAAACACGGAGGAGCTAACTATGGCTACACCTTC
CDR3 protein: CASIKHGGANYGYTF

J gene: TRBJ2-3
clone size: .
V gene: TRBV7-3
D gene: TRBD2
CDR3 DNA: TGTGCCAGCAGCTCGGTTAGCGGGAACGTGGCAGATACGCAGTATTTT
CDR3 protein: CASSSVSGNVADTQYF

J gene: TRBJ2-5
clone size: .
V gene: TRBV19
D gene: TRBD1
CDR3 DNA: TGTGCCAGTAGACCAGGGGGCTCCCAAGAGACCCAGTACTTC
CDR3 protein: CASRPGGSQETQYF

J gene: TRBJ2-7
clone size: .
V gene: TRBV5-1
D gene: .
CDR3 DNA: TGCGCCACCTCGAGCAGGACAGCCTACTCCTACGAGCAGTACTTC
CDR3 protein: CATSSRTAYSYEQYF

J gene: TRBJ2-1
clone size: .
V gene: TRBV29-1
D gene: .
CDR3 DNA: TGCAGCGTTGAGGTACAGATCAATGAGCAGTTCTTC
CDR3 protein: CSVEVQINEQFF

J gene: TRBJ1-5
clone size: .
V gene: TRBV4-1
D gene: TRBD1
CDR3 DNA: TGCGCCAGCAGCCAAGATGGGACAGGAACAATCCAGCCCCAGCATTTT
CDR3 protein: CASSQDGTGTIQPQHF

J gene: TRBJ2-1
clone size: .
V gene: TRBV19
D gene: TRBD2
CDR3 DNA: TGTGCCAGTAGACTAGCGGACCCCTACAATGAGCAGTTCTTC
CDR3 protein: CASRLADPYNEQFF

J gene: TRBJ2-5
clone size: .
V gene: TRBV4-3
D gene: .
CDR3 DNA: TGCGCCAGCAGCCAAGAAAGTCTCCAGGGAGAGACCCAGTACTTC
CDR3 protein: CASSQESLQGETQYF

J gene: TRBJ2-1
clone size: .
V gene: TRBV7-2
D gene: TRBD1
CDR3 DNA: TGTGCCAGCAGCCAAACCTCAACATATGGGGACAGGGGACAGTTCTTC
CDR3 protein: CASSQTSTYGDRGQFF

J gene: TRBJ1-2
clone size: .
V gene: TRBV27
D gene: .
CDR3 DNA: TGTGCCAGCAGTTTAACATCTCTCAACAACTATGGCTACACCTTC
CDR3 protein: CASSLTSLNNYGYTF

J gene: TRBJ1-1
clone size: once
V gene: TRBV25-1
D gene: TRBD1
CDR3 DNA: TGTGCCAGCAGCGCTCCGGGACAGGTACACACTGAAGCTTTCTTT
CDR3 protein: CASSAPGQVHTEAFF

J gene: TRBJ2-2
clone size: .
V gene: TRBV5-1
D gene: TRBD1
CDR3 DNA: TGCGCCAGCAGCAACCTAGGACAGGGTACGACCGGGGAGCTGTTTTTT
CDR3 protein: CASSNLGQGTTGELFF

J gene: TRBJ2-2
clone size: .
V gene: TRBV7-3
D gene: TRBD2
CDR3 DNA: TGTGCCAGCAGCTTAAGCGGTGGCGGGAGGGGAGTCGGGGAGCTGTTTTTT
CDR3 protein: CASSLSGGGRGVGELFF

J gene: TRBJ1-2
clone size: .
V gene: TRBV4-3
D gene: TRBD1
CDR3 DNA: TGCGCCAGCAGCCAAACGAGGGACAGGGTCGGCTATGGCTACACCTTC
CDR3 protein: CASSQTRDRVGYGYTF

J gene: TRBJ2-2
clone size: .
V gene: TRBV5-1
D gene: TRBD2
CDR3 DNA: TGCGCCAGCAGCTGGACTAGTCGGGACACCGGGGAGCTGTTTTTT
CDR3 protein: CASSWTSRDTGELFF

J gene: TRBJ2-7
clone size: .
V gene: TRBV7-3
D gene: .
CDR3 DNA: TGTGCCAGCAGCCGAACAGGAGCCTACGAGCAGTACTTC
CDR3 protein: CASSRTGAYEQYF

J gene: TRBJ2-1
clone size: .
V gene: TRBV28
D gene: TRBD1
CDR3 DNA: TGTGCCAGCAGTCCCCTACAGGGGTTAGCGTCAGATGAGCAGTTCTTC
CDR3 protein: CASSPLQGLASDEQFF

J gene: TRBJ1-1
clone size: .
V gene: TRBV25-1
D gene: .
CDR3 DNA: TGTGCCAGCAGTCGGGGGAGGATTAACACTGAAGCTTTCTTT
CDR3 protein: CASSRGRINTEAFF

J gene: TRBJ1-4
clone size: .
V gene: TRBV5-1
D gene: .
CDR3 DNA: TGCGCCAGCAGCCAGGATGGGGGGGCAACTAATGAAAAACTGTTTTTT
CDR3 protein: CASSQDGGATNEKLFF

J gene: TRBJ2-3
clone size: .
V gene: TRBV4-3
D gene: .
CDR3 DNA: TGCGCCAGCAGCGGGGACTTCGGGAAAGATACGCAGTATTTT
CDR3 protein: CASSGDFGKDTQYF

J gene: TRBJ2-2
clone size: .
V gene: TRBV30
D gene: .
CDR3 DNA: TGTGCCTGGAGTGAGCCGAACACCGGGGAGCTGTTTTTT
CDR3 protein: CAWSEPNTGELFF

J gene: TRBJ1-1
clone size: .
V gene: TRBV7-3
D gene: TRBD1
CDR3 DNA: TGTGCCAGCAGCTCCGACAGGGGCACTGAAGCTTTCTTT
CDR3 protein: CASSSDRGTEAFF

J gene: TRBJ1-5
clone size: .
V gene: TRBV19
D gene: .
CDR3 DNA: TGTGCCAGTAGTATGGCCAGTAATAGCAATCAGCCCCAGCATTTT
CDR3 protein: CASSMASNSNQPQHF

J gene: TRBJ2-5
clone size: .
V gene: TRBV7-9
D gene: .
CDR3 DNA: TGTGCCAGCAGCCCGAAGGCCAGGTCAGAGACCCAGTACTTC
CDR3 protein: CASSPKARSETQYF

J gene: TRBJ2-1
clone size: once
V gene: TRBV9
D gene: TRBD2
CDR3 DNA: TGTGCCAGCAGCCCCCGGACTAGCGGGGGGAATGAGCAGTTCTTC
CDR3 protein: CASSPRTSGGNEQFF

J gene: TRBJ2-3
clone size: once
V gene: TRBV25-1
D gene: .
CDR3 DNA: TGTGCCAGCAGTAGGGGGGGGTGGGCAGATACGCAGTATTTT
CDR3 protein: CASSRGGWADTQYF

J gene: TRBJ1-4
clone size: .
V gene: TRBV15
D gene: TRBD1
CDR3 DNA: TGTGCCACCAGCAGAGGCTCGGGACAGGGCTCTAATGAAAAACTGTTTTTT
CDR3 protein: CATSRGSGQGSNEKLFF

J gene: TRBJ2-1
clone size: .
V gene: TRBV5-1
D gene: .
CDR3 DNA: TGCGCCAGCAGCTTGCGTTGGGAGAGGAGCAATGAGCAGTTCTTC
CDR3 protein: CASSLRWERSNEQFF

J gene: TRBJ2-7
clone size: .
V gene: TRBV7-2
D gene: TRBD2
CDR3 DNA: TGTGCCAGCAGCCAACTGGCGGGAGGTAGCTACGAGCAGTACTTC
CDR3 protein: CASSQLAGGSYEQYF

J gene: TRBJ2-7
clone size: .
V gene: TRBV7-2
D gene: .
CDR3 DNA: TGTGCCAGCACGCCAGGGTCCTACGAGCAGTACTTC
CDR3 protein: CASTPGSYEQYF

J gene: TRBJ1-1
clone size: .
V gene: TRBV11-1
D gene: .
CDR3 DNA: TGTGCCAGCAGCCTTCCTAGCACTGAAGCTTTCTTT
CDR3 protein: CASSLPSTEAFF

J gene: TRBJ1-3
clone size: .
V gene: TRBV9
D gene: .
CDR3 DNA: TGTGCCAGCAGCGACCAGGCTGGAAACACCATATATTTT
CDR3 protein: CASSDQAGNTIYF